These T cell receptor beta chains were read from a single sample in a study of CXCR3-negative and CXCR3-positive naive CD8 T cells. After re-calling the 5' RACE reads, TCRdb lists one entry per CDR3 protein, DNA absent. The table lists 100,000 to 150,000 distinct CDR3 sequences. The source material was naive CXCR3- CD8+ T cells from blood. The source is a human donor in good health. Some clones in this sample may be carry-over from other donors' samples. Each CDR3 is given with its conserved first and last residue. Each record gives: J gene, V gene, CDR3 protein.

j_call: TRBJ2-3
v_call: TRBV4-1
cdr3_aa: CASSQSHVAQYF

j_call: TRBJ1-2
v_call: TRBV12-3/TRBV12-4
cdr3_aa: CASSQTEYYGYTF

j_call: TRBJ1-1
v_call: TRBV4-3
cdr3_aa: CASSTRDRAPEAFF

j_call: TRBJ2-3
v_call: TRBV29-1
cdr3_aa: CSVEEGTGTGITDTQYF

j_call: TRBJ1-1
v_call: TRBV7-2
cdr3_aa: CASSPWDMNTEAFF

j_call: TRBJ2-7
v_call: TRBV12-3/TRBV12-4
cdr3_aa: CASSFHRNSYEQYF

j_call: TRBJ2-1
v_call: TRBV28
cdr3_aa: CASSFGTVTYNEQFF

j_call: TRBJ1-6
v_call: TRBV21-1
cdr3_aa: CASSKEPASSYNSPLHF

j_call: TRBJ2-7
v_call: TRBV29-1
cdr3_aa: CSVPGQGFPYEQYF

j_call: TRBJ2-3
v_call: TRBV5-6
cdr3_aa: CASSLGRMGTDTQYF

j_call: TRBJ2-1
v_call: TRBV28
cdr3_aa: CASSPYGTSGVRFF

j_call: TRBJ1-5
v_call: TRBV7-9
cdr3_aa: CASSKTGTIQPQHF

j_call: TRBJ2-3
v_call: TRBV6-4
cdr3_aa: CASSESGGAADTQYF

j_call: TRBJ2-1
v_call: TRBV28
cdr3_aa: CAISFPLSGDTYNEQFF

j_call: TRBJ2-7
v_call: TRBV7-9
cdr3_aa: CASRPASGRREQYF

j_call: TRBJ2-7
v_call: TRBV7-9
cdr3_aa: CASSWTTLSSYEQYF

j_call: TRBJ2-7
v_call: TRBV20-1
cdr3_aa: CSASWGYEQYF

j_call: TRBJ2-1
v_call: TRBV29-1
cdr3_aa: CSAPMSGGSSYNEQFF

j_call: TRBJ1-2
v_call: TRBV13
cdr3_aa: CASSPSTGNGYTF

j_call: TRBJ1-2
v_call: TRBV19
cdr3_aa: CASRGQGSSYGYTF

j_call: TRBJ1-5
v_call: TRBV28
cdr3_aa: CASSTLQRGSNQPQHF

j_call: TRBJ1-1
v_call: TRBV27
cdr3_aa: CASSFSRVVTEAFF

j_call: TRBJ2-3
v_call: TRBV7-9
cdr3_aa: CASSIGPGLAGVRDTQYF

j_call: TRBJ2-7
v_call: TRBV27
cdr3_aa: CASSALLSSSYEQYF

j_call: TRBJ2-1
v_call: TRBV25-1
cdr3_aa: CASGWGGANEQFF

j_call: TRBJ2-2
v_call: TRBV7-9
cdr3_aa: CASSADSYTGELFF

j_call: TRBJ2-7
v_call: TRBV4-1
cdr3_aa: CASSPTDISSYEQYF

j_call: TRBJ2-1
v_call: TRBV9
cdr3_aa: CASSVVEADSYNEQFF

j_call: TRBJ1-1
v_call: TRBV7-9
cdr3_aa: CASSFAGGMTEAFF

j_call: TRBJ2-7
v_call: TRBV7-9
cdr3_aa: CASSWPKGGYEQYF

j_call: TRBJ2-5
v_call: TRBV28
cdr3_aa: CASSPPVGLAGSKTQYF

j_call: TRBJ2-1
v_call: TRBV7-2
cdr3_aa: CASRGLAANPEQFF

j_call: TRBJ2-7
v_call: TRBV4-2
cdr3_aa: CASSLATGGKSSEQYF

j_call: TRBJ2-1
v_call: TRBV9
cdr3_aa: CASSVRDTQIHEQFF

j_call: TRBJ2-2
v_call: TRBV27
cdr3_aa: CASSFAGGYPTGELFF

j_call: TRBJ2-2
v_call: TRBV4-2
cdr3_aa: CASSPEAGLANTGELFF

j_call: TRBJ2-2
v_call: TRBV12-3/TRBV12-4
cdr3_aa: CASSFSGLDSGELFF

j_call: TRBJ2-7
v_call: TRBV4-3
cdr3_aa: CASSQDSGRSYEQYF

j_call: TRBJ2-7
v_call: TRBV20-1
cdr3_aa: CSASLGGDEQYF

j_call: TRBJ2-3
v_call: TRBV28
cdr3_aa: CASSFGQGTADPFPASTDTQYF

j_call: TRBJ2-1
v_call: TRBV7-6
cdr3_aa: CASSWGQAYNEQFF

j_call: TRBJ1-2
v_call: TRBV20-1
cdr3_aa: CSASARGSYGYTF

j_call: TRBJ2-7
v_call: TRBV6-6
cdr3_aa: CASSYSLYGTTDVYEQYF

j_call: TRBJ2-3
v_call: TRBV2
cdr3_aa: CASSEYLPDTQYF

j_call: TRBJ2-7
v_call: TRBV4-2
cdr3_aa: CASSQEPSGSGDEQYF

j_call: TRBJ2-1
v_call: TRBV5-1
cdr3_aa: CASSNGLADNEQFF

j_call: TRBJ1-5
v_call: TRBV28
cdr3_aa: CASAVSRGNQPQHF

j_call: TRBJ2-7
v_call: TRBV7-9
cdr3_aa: CASSSPEGAHEQYF

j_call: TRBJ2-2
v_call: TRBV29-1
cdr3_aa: CSAASGGTGTGELFF

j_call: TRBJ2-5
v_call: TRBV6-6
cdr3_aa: CASSFNRDYQETQYF

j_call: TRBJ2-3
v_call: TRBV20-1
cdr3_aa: CSARVSTDTQYF

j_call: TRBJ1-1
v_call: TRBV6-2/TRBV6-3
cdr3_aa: CASKYPGDNTEAFF

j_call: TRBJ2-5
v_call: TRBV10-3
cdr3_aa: CAISGTSGRETQYF

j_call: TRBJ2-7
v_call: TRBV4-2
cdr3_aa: CASRLDPGGVYEQYF